This T cell receptor beta chain originates from a study of blood T cell repertoires in COVID-19. Study background: Both acute and convalescent COVID-19 samples were obtained from the United States, Italy and Spain. Sources were T cells, B-cell-depleted T cells, or PBMCs; the material itself was cDNA or gDNA.

CDR3 length: 15 residues. CDR1 is LGHDT, CDR2 YNNKEL, per germline (reference sequence). Trimming removed 5 bases from V and 5 bases from J; junction bases left unmatched: 4. In the study's own analysis: From reference gene primer amplification, estimates of nucleated cell counts were derived. Sequenced by immunoSEQ multiplex PCR; TCRdb stores in-frame clones only, minus some. That table supplies the V and J calls and clone size; D and trimming were determined from the DNA. The table includes about 190,000 clones, 75% to 80% detected once. V and J are TRBV3-1 (or the pseudogene TRBV3-2) and TRBJ2-1; 12 bases are a match to TRBD2. The sequence was collected from a woman in her 70s with acute or convalescent COVID-19. Sequencing was done on a sample of peripheral blood. DNA for the CDR3: TGTGCCAGCAGCTTGGGACTAGCGGGTAACAATGAGCAGTTCTTC. This codes for CASSLGLAGNNEQFF.